This TCR beta chain was sequenced during a study of graft-versus-host responses after intestinal transplantation. In the study overall: Transplants given to recipients were multivisceral, liver-intestinal, or isolated intestinal. Tacrolimus and steroids were given for around three years to all recipients after anti-thymocyte globulin induction. Findings and caveats of the study: The marrow of recipients harbored GvH clones, and ileum or blood showed some of them first.

V was cut by 3 bases and J by 4 bases, with 10 bases left in between. The CDR3 length is 14 residues. CDR1 LNHDA and CDR2 SQIVND come from the germline V gene (reference sequence). Concerning this clone itself: Its antigen remains unknown.

Data came from immunoSEQ multiplex PCR; TCRdb stores just in-frame clones and leaves some out. The repertoire holds about 88,000 clones, with roughly 88% as singletons. The clonotype was recovered from a human donor who received an intestinal transplant. The sequenced sample was unstimulated CD4+ T cells sorted from spleen or lymph node cells, obtained before intestinal transplant. The chain recombines TRBV19 with TRBJ1-5; unclear D gene. The CDR3 nucleotides are TGTGCCAGTAGTATTAACAGCCTTAATCAGCCCCAGCATTTT. Its translation is CASSINSLNQPQHF.